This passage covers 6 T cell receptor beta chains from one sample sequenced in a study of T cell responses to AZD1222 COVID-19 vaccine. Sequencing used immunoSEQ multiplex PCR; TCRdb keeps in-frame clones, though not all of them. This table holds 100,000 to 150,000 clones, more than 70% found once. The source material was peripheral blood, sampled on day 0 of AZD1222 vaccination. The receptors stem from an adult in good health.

This CDR3 is CASSELSSTPGGGYTF. The CDR3 DNA reads as TGTGCCAGCAGTGAATTATCGTCCACCCCGGGTGGTGGCTACACCTTC. V and J are TRBV6-1 and TRBJ1-2; no firm D call. Trimming took 2 bases from V and 7 from J, leaving 20 bases between them. The germline gives CDR1 MNHNS, CDR2 SASEGT. This CDR3 contains 16 residues.

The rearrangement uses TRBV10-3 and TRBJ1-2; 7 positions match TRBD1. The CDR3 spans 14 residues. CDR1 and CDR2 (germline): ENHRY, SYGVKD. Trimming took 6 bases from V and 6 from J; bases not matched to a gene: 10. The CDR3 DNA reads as TGTGCCATCAGAGACCCCCGGGACAGCGATGGCTACACCTTC. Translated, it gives CAIRDPRDSDGYTF.

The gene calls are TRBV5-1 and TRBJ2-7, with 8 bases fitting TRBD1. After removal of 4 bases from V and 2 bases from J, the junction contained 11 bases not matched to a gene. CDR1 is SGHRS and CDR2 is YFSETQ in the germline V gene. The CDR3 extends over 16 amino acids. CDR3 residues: CASSRGQVGRPYEQYF. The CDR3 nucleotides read TGCGCCAGCAGCAGGGGACAGGTGGGGAGACCCTACGAGCAGTACTTC.

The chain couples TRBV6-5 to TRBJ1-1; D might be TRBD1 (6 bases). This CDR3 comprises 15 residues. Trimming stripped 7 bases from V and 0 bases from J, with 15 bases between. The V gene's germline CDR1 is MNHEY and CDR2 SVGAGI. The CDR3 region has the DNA TGTGCCAGCACCCCGACAGGAAGAATGAACACTGAAGCTTTCTTT. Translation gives CASTPTGRMNTEAFF.

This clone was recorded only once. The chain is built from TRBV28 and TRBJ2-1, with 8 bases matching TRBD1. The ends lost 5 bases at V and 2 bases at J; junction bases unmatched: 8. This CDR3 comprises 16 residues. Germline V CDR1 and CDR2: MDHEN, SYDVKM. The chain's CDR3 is CASSPGQGGPYNEQFF. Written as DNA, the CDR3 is TGTGCCAGCAGTCCCGGACAGGGTGGGCCCTACAATGAGCAGTTCTTC.

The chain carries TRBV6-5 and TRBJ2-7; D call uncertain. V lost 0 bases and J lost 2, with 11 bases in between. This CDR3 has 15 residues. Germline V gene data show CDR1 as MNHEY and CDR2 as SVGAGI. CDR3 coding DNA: TGTGCCAGCAGTTACTCGTGGGCTGATGCCTACGAGCAGTACTTC. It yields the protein CASSYSWADAYEQYF.